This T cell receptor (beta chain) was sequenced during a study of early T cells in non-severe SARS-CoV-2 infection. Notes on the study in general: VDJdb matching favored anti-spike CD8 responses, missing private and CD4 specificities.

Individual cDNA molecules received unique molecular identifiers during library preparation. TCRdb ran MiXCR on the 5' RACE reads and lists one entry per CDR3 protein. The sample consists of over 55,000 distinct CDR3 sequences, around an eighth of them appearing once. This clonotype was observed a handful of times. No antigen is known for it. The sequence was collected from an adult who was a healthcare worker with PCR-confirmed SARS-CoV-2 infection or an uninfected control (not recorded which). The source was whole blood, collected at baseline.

CDR3 region: CASSPRGSPPYNEQFF. In DNA form, the CDR3 reads TGTGCCAGCAGCCCAAGGGGAAGCCCCCCCTACAATGAGCAGTTCTTC. The V and J genes are TRBV11-2 and TRBJ2-1; D perhaps matches TRBD1 (5 bases). Between the trimmed V and J ends, which lost 5 bases and 2 bases, there was a span of 16 bases. The CDR3 has 16 amino acids. The V gene's germline CDR1 is SGHAT and CDR2 FQNNGV.